Reported below is one T cell receptor (beta chain). No antigen is known for it. The source of the sample is a study of CD8+ T cells in alopecia areata. Study as a whole: The study gave treated patients oral tofacitinib at 5 to 10 mg twice daily. Regarding the study as a whole: Scalp data also include sequences from resident alphabeta T cells of normal skin.

Sequencing used cDNA as its template, made by extracting RNA and reverse transcribing it. The data were produced by immunoSEQ multiplex PCR, yet TCRdb's version contains in-frame clones alone and is incomplete. The table includes around 250,000 clones, about two thirds detected once. Peripheral blood, together with lesional scalp punch biopsies, was collected from alopecia areata patients. The CDR3 is made up of 14 amino acids. Germline CDR1 is GTSNPN and CDR2 is SVGIG (reference sequence). The V and J ends lost 0 bases and 5 bases respectively, with 13 bases between them. The chain combines TRBV30 with TRBJ2-5, with D possibly matching TRBD2 (5 bases). The sequencing used CD4+ T cells sorted from blood, collected at week 0. The receptor was derived from a human donor with alopecia areata. Here the CDR3 reads CAWSVKAGGETQYF. DNA of the CDR3: TGTGCCTGGAGTGTAAAGGCTGGCGGGGAGACCCAGTACTTC.